The rows below give T cell receptor beta chains drawn from one sample of a study of CD8 T cells in Susac syndrome. TCRdb reprocessed the immunoSEQ multiplex PCR reads with MiXCR, giving one entry per CDR3 protein. The sample lists some 260,000 distinct CDR3 sequences; roughly 85% were seen once. The sample was CD8+ T cells from PBMCs. Receptors originate from a human donor with multiple sclerosis. Each CDR3 is given with its conserved first and last residue. The order of the fields is D gene, clone size, V gene, J gene, CDR3 protein, CDR3 DNA. D genes are given only for firm matches. Size is stated for part of the rows, as once, few or many counts, or as a class when the clone is expanded.

D gene: NA; clone size: NA; V gene: TRBV5-4; J gene: TRBJ1-1; CDR3 protein: CASSLPLNTEAFF; CDR3 DNA: TGTGCCAGCAGCTTGCCCCTGAACACTGAAGCTTTCTTT
D gene: NA; clone size: NA; V gene: TRBV12-3/TRBV12-4; J gene: TRBJ2-2; CDR3 protein: CASSHRVELFF; CDR3 DNA: TGTGCCAGCAGTCACAGGGTAGAGCTGTTTTTT
D gene: TRBD1; clone size: NA; V gene: TRBV5-4; J gene: TRBJ1-5; CDR3 protein: CASSLDRGEEQPQHF; CDR3 DNA: TGTGCCAGCAGCTTGGACAGGGGAGAGGAGCAGCCCCAGCATTTT
D gene: NA; clone size: few; V gene: TRBV27; J gene: TRBJ1-2; CDR3 protein: CASSGDRGYTF; CDR3 DNA: TGTGCCAGCAGTGGCGATCGAGGCTACACCTTC
D gene: NA; clone size: NA; V gene: TRBV3-1; J gene: TRBJ1-2; CDR3 protein: CASSQDIYRYYGYTF; CDR3 DNA: TGTGCCAGCAGCCAAGATATATACCGCTACTATGGCTACACCTTC
D gene: NA; clone size: NA; V gene: TRBV24-1; J gene: TRBJ1-3; CDR3 protein: CATRGPGRSGNTIYF; CDR3 DNA: TGTGCCACCAGGGGCCCCGGACGCTCTGGAAACACCATATATTTT
D gene: NA; clone size: NA; V gene: TRBV18; J gene: TRBJ2-1; CDR3 protein: CASSPPIPSRYSYNEQFF; CDR3 DNA: TGTGCCAGCTCACCACCGATCCCTAGCAGATACTCCTACAATGAGCAGTTCTTC
D gene: NA; clone size: NA; V gene: TRBV12-3/TRBV12-4; J gene: TRBJ2-1; CDR3 protein: CASTTRGLLYNEQFF; CDR3 DNA: TGTGCCAGCACGACCCGGGGCTTGCTCTACAATGAGCAGTTCTTC
D gene: TRBD2; clone size: NA; V gene: TRBV4-1; J gene: TRBJ2-1; CDR3 protein: CASSLRGGRAPLNEQFF; CDR3 DNA: TGCGCCAGCAGCTTAAGGGGCGGGAGGGCCCCCCTCAATGAGCAGTTCTTC
D gene: TRBD2; clone size: NA; V gene: TRBV9; J gene: TRBJ2-7; CDR3 protein: CASSVATSGAYEQYF; CDR3 DNA: TGTGCCAGCAGCGTAGCTACTAGCGGAGCCTACGAGCAGTACTTC
D gene: TRBD1; clone size: NA; V gene: TRBV27; J gene: TRBJ1-2; CDR3 protein: CASSWGQAYGYTF; CDR3 DNA: TGTGCCAGCAGTTGGGGACAGGCTTATGGCTACACCTTC
D gene: TRBD2; clone size: NA; V gene: TRBV9; J gene: TRBJ2-1; CDR3 protein: CASSALTSGQYNEQFF; CDR3 DNA: TGTGCCAGCAGCGCCCTGACTAGCGGGCAATACAATGAGCAGTTCTTC
D gene: NA; clone size: once; V gene: TRBV4-1; J gene: TRBJ1-2; CDR3 protein: CASSQEAPRGLFLGYTF; CDR3 DNA: TGCGCCAGCAGCCAAGAGGCCCCAAGGGGACTTTTCTTAGGCTACACCTTC
D gene: NA; clone size: NA; V gene: TRBV6-5; J gene: TRBJ2-3; CDR3 protein: CATNLGGSSTDTQYF; CDR3 DNA: TGTGCCACAAACCTTGGGGGGAGTAGCACAGATACGCAGTATTTT
D gene: NA; clone size: NA; V gene: TRBV7-8; J gene: TRBJ2-7; CDR3 protein: CASSSVQGNYEQYF; CDR3 DNA: TGTGCCAGCAGCTCAGTACAGGGTAACTACGAGCAGTACTTC
D gene: TRBD2; clone size: NA; V gene: TRBV11-2; J gene: TRBJ2-1; CDR3 protein: CASSQLAGAYNEQFF; CDR3 DNA: TGTGCCAGCAGCCAACTAGCGGGAGCTTACAATGAGCAGTTCTTC
D gene: NA; clone size: NA; V gene: TRBV19; J gene: TRBJ1-6; CDR3 protein: CASSIEGDLHF; CDR3 DNA: TGTGCCAGTAGTATAGAAGGTGACCTCCACTTT
D gene: TRBD1; clone size: NA; V gene: TRBV28; J gene: TRBJ1-2; CDR3 protein: CASFRTGLIGYGYTF; CDR3 DNA: TGTGCCAGCTTCCGGACAGGGCTGATAGGCTATGGCTACACCTTC